The 10 T cell receptor beta chains presented below share a single source sample, sequenced in a study of blood T cell repertoires in COVID-19 (dated by TCRdb to 2018 to 2020). The library was built by means of the immunoSEQ multiplex PCR assay. TCRdb mirrors the immuneACCESS table, restricted to in-frame sequences. Some clones are absent from its copies; in checked studies, under half trace to an unresolved V gene, and the reason for the others is unknown. The sample includes about 67,000 clones, with about nine tenths observed a single time. Under 6.5% of the sample is held by the ten biggest clonotypes. Sequencing input: peripheral blood. Receptors were obtained from a man over 45 with active COVID-19.

This clone has only one observation. The chain carries TRBV11-2 and TRBJ2-1; the match to TRBD2 covers 8 bases. From germline, CDR1 is SGHAT and CDR2 FQNNGV. This CDR3 is 16 amino acids long. V gave up 0 bases and J gave up 2 bases; unmatched junction bases: 3. CDR3 amino acids: CASSLDGLAAYNEQFF. CDR3 coding DNA: TGTGCCAGCAGCTTAGACGGACTAGCTGCCTACAATGAGCAGTTCTTC.

This chain links TRBV4-3 with TRBJ1-1, with D maybe TRBD1 (5 bases). V was cut by 1 base and J by 1 base, with 7 bases left in between. Germline CDR1 is LGHNA and CDR2 is YSLEER. The CDR3 totals 14 residues. CDR3 coding DNA: TGCGCCAGCAGCCAAGGACAGCCGAACACTGAAGCTTTCTTT. Translated: CASSQGQPNTEAFF.

On this clone itself: This same CDR3 is encoded by further DNA sequences in the sample. The J gene is TRBJ2-7, the V gene TRBV3-1 (or the pseudogene TRBV3-2), with D tentatively TRBD2 (7 bases). Per germline, CDR1 LGHDT and CDR2 YNNKEL (reference sequence). The CDR3 sequence is 15 residues long. Trimming shortened V by 1 base and J by 3 bases, and 13 bases separated the two germline ends. In DNA, the CDR3 is TGTGCCAGCAGCCAAGGAGGGGGGGTCGGCTACGAGCAGTACTTC. Protein product: CASSQGGGVGYEQYF.

This sequence joins TRBV20-1 and TRBJ2-7; the D is unclear. V lost 3 bases to trimming and J lost 5 bases, with 8 bases between them. The CDR3 contains 11 residues. Per germline, CDR1 DFQATT and CDR2 SNEGSKA (reference sequence). The CDR3 loop reads CSASSPDEQYF. DNA of the CDR3: TGCAGTGCTAGTAGCCCGGACGAGCAGTACTTC.

J is TRBJ2-1 and V is TRBV5-6; possible D gene TRBD2, 5 bases. Germline-derived CDR1 and CDR2 are SGHDT and YYEEEE. The V end lost 3 bases, the J end lost 0 bases, and 10 bases lay between the germline ends. This CDR3 has 15 amino acids. The CDR3 here is CASSSDYSSYNEQFF. DNA of the CDR3: TGTGCCAGCAGCTCTGACTACAGCTCCTACAATGAGCAGTTCTTC.

This chain uses TRBV30 with TRBJ1-5; D remains unclear. The CDR3 runs to 14 residues. Trimming cost V 1 base and J 1 base, with 8 bases left between them. Germline V gene data show CDR1 as GTSNPN and CDR2 as SVGIG (reference sequence). CDR3 sequence: CAWSALRSNQPQHF. The DNA of the CDR3 is TGTGCCTGGAGTGCGTTACGGAGCAATCAGCCCCAGCATTTT.

The rearrangement links TRBV3-1 (or the pseudogene TRBV3-2) to TRBJ2-7; D remains unclear. V was trimmed by 3 bases and J by 2 bases, leaving 8 bases between them. CDR3 length: 13 residues. Germline CDR1 and CDR2: LGHDT and YNNKEL (reference sequence). CDR3 DNA sequence: TGTGCCAGCAGCCATACCACAACCTACGAGCAGTACTTC. It is translated as CASSHTTTYEQYF.

The chain carries TRBV4-1 and TRBJ1-1; the D is unclear. The CDR3 covers 12 residues. The V and J ends lost 11 bases and 3 bases respectively, with 13 bases between them. The germline V gene has CDR1 MGHRA and CDR2 YSYEKL. The CDR3 nucleotides are TGCGCCTCGGGTGGTATTCACACTGAAGCTTTCTTT. The encoded protein is CASGGIHTEAFF.

The rearrangement links TRBV6-5 to TRBJ2-5; tentatively, D is TRBD1 (6 bases). The germline V and J ends were trimmed by 5 bases and 12 bases, with 13 bases remaining between them. The CDR3 is made up of 11 amino acids. Germline lookup yields CDR1 MNHEY and CDR2 SVGAGI. This CDR3 reads CASSTGYTEYF. The CDR3 region has the DNA TGTGCCAGCAGTACAGGGTATACGGAGTACTTC.

This clone was recorded only once. The J gene is TRBJ2-1, the V gene TRBV19; TRBD2 matches 9 bases. This CDR3 comprises 15 residues. Losses at the gene ends were 1 base for V and 8 bases for J; bases not matched to a gene: 6. Germline V CDR1 and CDR2: LNHDA, SQIVND (reference sequence). CDR3 loop: CASSIGGRAIDEQFF. CDR3 bases: TGTGCCAGTAGTATAGGCGGGAGGGCCATCGATGAGCAGTTCTTC. The full variable domain, completed using reference TRBV19 and TRBJ2-1, is DGGITQSPKYLFRKEGQNVTLSCEQNLNHDAMYWYRQDPGQGLRLIYYSQIVNDFQKGDIAEGYSVSREKKESFPLTVTSAQKNPTAFYLCASSIGGRAIDEQFFGPGTRLTVL.